Below, 26 T cell receptor beta chains from the same sample are listed, as sequenced in a study of Graves' ophthalmopathy and Graves' hyperthyroidism. The TCR beta CDR3 regions underwent amplification from RNA transcripts. RT-PCR in the first round used HTBI primers; a second-round multiplex PCR followed. TCRdb ran MiXCR on the multiplex PCR reads and lists one entry per CDR3 protein. This table holds some 390,000 distinct CDR3 sequences, around 20% found once. Specimen: peripheral blood. The receptor source for this set is a woman aged 18-29 years with Graves' ophthalmopathy.

Ten or more counts support this clonotype. The chain is built from TRBV20-1 and TRBJ2-5; weak D call: TRBD2 (5 bases). V lost 2 bases, J lost 1 base, and 8 bases lay in between. Germline CDR1 and CDR2: DFQATT and SNEGSKA (reference sequence). This CDR3 is 13 amino acids long. The CDR3 is CSARSGVQETQYF. CDR3 bases: TGCAGTGCTAGATCCGGGGTCCAAGAGACCCAGTACTTC.

This clonotype was observed many times. The chain couples TRBV19 to TRBJ2-5, with D unclear. V dropped 6 bases and J dropped 4 bases, with 6 bases sitting between them. Germline V gene sequence: CDR1 LNHDA, CDR2 SQIVND (reference sequence). This CDR3 region has 11 residues. CDR3 sequence: CASRMGETQYF. CDR3 DNA sequence: TGTGCCAGTAGGATGGGAGAGACCCAGTACTTC.

This clonotype was seen repeatedly, ten times or more. V and J are TRBV6-1 and TRBJ2-7; no reliable D call. V lost 3 bases and J lost 2, with 5 bases in between. The CDR3 loop spans 12 amino acids. Germline CDR1 is MNHNS and CDR2 is SASEGT. The CDR3 region has the DNA TGTGCCAGCAGTGACCTCCCCTACGAGCAGTACTTC. Protein: CASSDLPYEQYF.

In this sample, this clonotype turned up many times. Written as DNA, the CDR3 is TGTGCCGGAAGGACAGGGCACACCGGGGAGCTGTTTTTT. Amino acids: CAGRTGHTGELFF. The chain is built from TRBV6-2 or TRBV6-3 and TRBJ2-2; 8 nucleotides agree with TRBD1. Germline CDR1 reads MNHEY; CDR2 reads SVGEGT. V was pared by 11 bases and J by 3 bases, with 5 bases of the junction left unmatched. The CDR3 is 13 amino acids.

This clonotype occurred many times. This rearrangement joins TRBV6-5 to TRBJ2-7, with D tentatively TRBD1 (6 bases). V lost 0 bases and J lost 3, with 9 bases in between. Germline CDR1 and CDR2: MNHEY and SVGAGI. The CDR3 sequence is 14 residues long. CDR3 coding DNA: TGTGCCAGCAGTTACTCAGGGACAATCTACGAGCAGTACTTC. Its protein product is CASSYSGTIYEQYF.

This clonotype was counted ten times or more. V and J are TRBV2 and TRBJ1-2; no definite D call. V was shortened by 1 base and J by 8 bases, with 20 bases between the two germline ends. The CDR3 sequence is 16 residues long. Germline V lookup: CDR1 SNHLY, CDR2 FYNNEI. For the CDR3, the DNA is TGTGCCAGCAGTGAAGATACGAGGACGGCCCTAAGGGGCTACACCTTC. Amino acids: CASSEDTRTALRGYTF.

This clonotype has a count of ten or more. The rearrangement links TRBV19 to TRBJ1-5; D possibly corresponds to TRBD1 (5 bases). The CDR3 contains 16 residues. Germline V CDR1 and CDR2: LNHDA, SQIVND (reference sequence). The ends were cut back, 1 base at V and 4 bases at J, with 14 bases in the middle. This CDR3 reads CASSIVFLGQNQPQHF. The CDR3 bases are TGTGCCAGTAGTATAGTGTTCTTGGGGCAGAATCAGCCCCAGCATTTT. The entire variable domain, with the rest obtained from reference TRBV19 and TRBJ1-5, is as follows: DGGITQSPKYLFRKEGQNVTLSCEQNLNHDAMYWYRQDPGQGLRLIYYSQIVNDFQKGDIAEGYSVSREKKESFPLTVTSAQKNPTAFYLCASSIVFLGQNQPQHFGDGTRLSIL.

This clonotype was counted at least ten times. The V gene is TRBV11-2, the J gene TRBJ1-2; 12 bases are a match to TRBD1. V shed 5 bases and J 7 bases; nucleotides not matched to a gene: 8. The CDR3 consists of 15 residues. Germline CDR1 is SGHAT and CDR2 is FQNNGV. The CDR3 reads CASSPRDRGRVGYTF. Written as DNA, the CDR3 is TGTGCCAGCAGCCCCCGGGACAGGGGGCGGGTTGGCTACACCTTC.

This clonotype appeared many times. The chain recombines TRBV4-2 with TRBJ2-2; TRBD2 matches at 14 bases. The CDR3 consists of 16 residues. V shed 3 bases, J shed 7 bases, and the junction held 4 bases outside the gene matches. The germline gives CDR1 LGHNA, CDR2 YNFKEQ. The CDR3 DNA follows: TGTGCCAGCAGCCAGGGACTAGCGGGAGTTCTCGGGGAGCTGTTTTTT. Protein product: CASSQGLAGVLGELFF.

At least ten counts were recorded for this clonotype. V usage is TRBV12-3 or TRBV12-4 and J usage is TRBJ2-7, with a weak D call TRBD2 (5 bases). The CDR3 covers 14 residues. Trimming shortened V by 4 bases and J by 3 bases, and 13 bases separated the two germline ends. The CDR3 region is CASSWGRSGYEQYF. CDR3 bases: TGTGCCAGCAGTTGGGGTCGGAGCGGCTACGAGCAGTACTTC.

This clonotype has at least ten counts. The chain combines TRBV6-2 or TRBV6-3 with TRBJ1-5; a weak D match, TRBD1 (6 bases). V gave up 2 bases and J gave up 0 bases, with 11 bases separating them. Germline-derived CDR1 and CDR2 are MNHEY and SVGEGT. The CDR3 sequence is 16 residues long. In nucleotides, the CDR3 is TGTGCCAGCAGTTACACCAGGGGTTATAGCAATCAGCCCCAGCATTTT. It codes for CASSYTRGYSNQPQHF.

This clonotype was seen repeatedly, ten times or more. The V and J genes are TRBV20-1 and TRBJ2-7; 10 bases match TRBD1. The CDR3 spans 14 residues. Germline CDR1 DFQATT, CDR2 SNEGSKA (reference sequence). V lost 5 bases to trimming and J lost 1 base; unmatched junction nucleotides: 5. The DNA of the CDR3 is TGCAGTGCTGACGGGACAGGGGTGTCCTACGAGCAGTACTTC. It is translated as CSADGTGVSYEQYF.

The gene calls are TRBV6-2 or TRBV6-3 and TRBJ1-6; 10 positions match TRBD1. The germline CDR1 and CDR2 sequences are MNHEY and SVGEGT. V shed 6 bases and J 5 bases; nucleotides not matched to a gene: 10. The CDR3 contains 17 residues. This chain's CDR3 is CASSYTAGTGDNSPLHF. The CDR3 DNA follows: TGTGCCAGCAGCTACACGGCCGGGACAGGGGATAATTCACCCCTCCACTTT.

Many counts were recorded for this clonotype. The rearrangement links TRBV12-3 or TRBV12-4 to TRBJ2-4, with 9 bases aligning to TRBD1. The CDR3 totals 16 residues. The junction had 13 bases not matched to a gene; V was cut back by 7 bases and J by 6 bases. The CDR3 nucleotides read TGTGCCAGCACCGCCCTGGAGGGACAGGGCTTAAACATTCAGTACTTC. Amino acid sequence: CASTALEGQGLNIQYF.

This clonotype was picked up many times. The chain has TRBV6-1 and TRBJ2-7; the D is unclear. Trimming pared 7 bases from V and 5 bases from J, leaving 24 bases between. Germline lookup yields CDR1 MNHNS and CDR2 SASEGT. CDR3 length: 16 amino acids. In nucleotides, the CDR3 is TGTGCCAGCAATCTAAAGGGTGGGCCTAGGCCTCACGAGCAGTACTTC. Its protein product is CASNLKGGPRPHEQYF.

This clonotype has only a few counts. V is TRBV6-2 or TRBV6-3 and J is TRBJ1-2; unclear D gene. The CDR3 loop spans 12 amino acids. Trimming shortened V by 8 bases and J by 0 bases, and 7 bases separated the two germline ends. Germline CDR1 reads MNHEY; CDR2 reads SVGEGT. DNA for the CDR3: TGTGCCAGCGACGGACCTAACTATGGCTACACCTTC. This codes for CASDGPNYGYTF.

This clonotype occurred many times. The chain joins TRBV20-1 to TRBJ2-5; tentative D call: TRBD2 (7 bases). The CDR3 consists of 15 residues. CDR1 is DFQATT and CDR2 is SNEGSKA in the germline V gene (reference sequence). Trimming took off 0 bases at V and 7 bases at J, with 18 bases between the two ends. CDR3 in amino acids: CSARDPRGADVTQYF. CDR3 DNA: TGCAGTGCTAGAGATCCCCGGGGGGCGGATGTGACCCAGTACTTC.

This clonotype was seen ten or more times. The CDR3 region is CATSDDPGQGRYEQYF. As DNA, the CDR3 is TGTGCCACCAGTGACGATCCGGGACAGGGGCGATACGAGCAGTACTTC. The chain couples TRBV24-1 to TRBJ2-7; TRBD1 agrees at 10 bases. Germline CDR1 is KGHDR and CDR2 is SFDVKD. The CDR3 totals 16 residues. Trimming at V came to 4 bases and at J to 4 bases, leaving 9 bases not matched to a gene.

This clonotype was detected ten times or more. This chain uses TRBV29-1 with TRBJ2-7; 9 bases map to TRBD1. This CDR3 has 12 residues. With 6 bases clipped from V and 3 bases from J, the junction kept 3 bases outside the gene matches. Germline CDR1 and CDR2: SQVTM and ANQGSEA. The CDR3 nucleotides read TGCAGCGTCTCGGGACAGGGCTACGAGCAGTACTTC. Residues: CSVSGQGYEQYF.

This clonotype was recorded many times. The chain is built from TRBV28 and TRBJ2-7; D possibly uses TRBD1 or TRBD2 (5 bases each). Between the trimmed V and J ends, which lost 7 bases and 6 bases, there was a span of 19 bases. Looked up from germline, CDR1 is MDHEN and CDR2 is SYDVKM. The CDR3 is made up of 14 amino acids. The CDR3 spells CASTGTAQVGEQYF. The CDR3 nucleotides read TGTGCCAGCACCGGGACGGCCCAGGTGGGCGAGCAGTACTTC.

This clonotype was seen many times. The rearrangement uses TRBV7-8 and TRBJ2-4; 8 nucleotides match TRBD1. J was trimmed by 6 bases and V by 5 bases; bases with no gene match: 6. CDR3 length: 14 residues. CDR1 is SGHVS, CDR2 FQNEAQ, per germline. The CDR3 DNA reads TGTGCCAGCAGCCAAGCCGGGACAGGAAACATTCAGTACTTC. Residues: CASSQAGTGNIQYF.

J is TRBJ2-6 and V is TRBV6-1, with D possibly matching TRBD1 (5 bases). The CDR3 runs 18 residues. CDR1 MNHNS and CDR2 SASEGT come from the germline V gene. V shed 0 bases and J shed 0 bases, with 12 bases lying between them. CDR3 in DNA: TGTGCCAGCAGTGAAGCCTACAGGATATTCTCTGGGGCCAACGTCCTGACTTTC. It translates to CASSEAYRIFSGANVLTF.

This clonotype was counted many times. This rearrangement joins TRBV12-3 or TRBV12-4 to TRBJ1-5; a possible D gene is TRBD1 (5 bases). The V end lost 4 bases, the J end lost 6 bases, and 10 bases lay between the germline ends. The CDR3 spans 13 residues. The CDR3 coding sequence is TGTGCCAGCAGTTCAGGGAGCGGTCAGCCCCAGCATTTT. Translation gives CASSSGSGQPQHF.

Notes on this clonotype: A much larger clonotype is one base distant, so this may be a read error. The V and J genes are TRBV12-3 or TRBV12-4 and TRBJ2-7; tentatively, D is TRBD2 (6 bases). The V gene lost 6 bases and the J gene lost 3 bases, with 15 bases spanning the gap. CDR3 length equals 14 residues. CDR3 protein: CASRTGVAFYEQYF. The CDR3 DNA reads TGTGCCAGCAGAACGGGGGTCGCATTCTACGAGCAGTACTTC.

This clonotype was recorded many times. The rearrangement joins TRBV7-2 to TRBJ1-1; D gene ambiguous. This CDR3 spans 15 amino acids. The germline V gene has CDR1 SGHTA and CDR2 FQGNSA. Trimming took 0 bases from V and 0 from J, leaving 8 bases between them. DNA for the CDR3: TGTGCCAGCAGCTTAGCGGCCTTATTGAACACTGAAGCTTTCTTT. Amino acids: CASSLAALLNTEAFF. Full variable domain (rest looked up from reference TRBV7-2 and TRBJ1-1): GAGVSQSPSNKVTEKGKDVELRCDPISGHTALYWYRQSLGQGLEFLIYFQGNSAPDKSGLPSDRFSAERTGGSVSTLTIQRTQQEDSAVYLCASSLAALLNTEAFFGQGTRLTVV.

This clonotype was seen repeatedly, ten times or more. The chain couples TRBV19 to TRBJ2-2; D is perhaps TRBD1 or TRBD2 (5 bases each). The CDR3 has 15 amino acids. The V gene lost 4 bases and the J gene lost 2 bases, with 11 bases spanning the gap. The germline V gene has CDR1 LNHDA and CDR2 SQIVND (reference sequence). The CDR3 DNA follows: TGTGCCAGTAGTACGGGACGGAGAAACACCGGGGAGCTGTTTTTT. It is translated as CASSTGRRNTGELFF.